One and the same sample provided the 29 T cell receptor beta chains below, sequenced in a study of T cells in Graves' hyperthyroidism and ophthalmopathy. Amplification yielded TCR beta CDR3 regions, with RNA transcripts as the source. The HTBI primer set drove a first-round RT-PCR of the TCR CDR3. One entry per CDR3 protein, called by TCRdb with MiXCR from the multiplex PCR reads. The sample lists around 620,000 distinct CDR3 sequences; about 14% were seen once. The specimen sequenced was blood. Receptors originate from a woman aged 18-29 years with Graves' ophthalmopathy.

This clonotype was seen many times. The rearrangement joins TRBV12-5 to TRBJ1-4, with TRBD1 as a possible D gene (5 bases). Looked up from germline, CDR1 is LGHNT and CDR2 is FRNRAP. V was pared by 6 bases and J by 0 bases, with 14 bases between. The CDR3 is 16 residues long. CDR3 amino acids: CASGPAGRSTNEKLFF. The DNA of the CDR3 is TGTGCTAGTGGCCCGGCAGGGAGGTCAACTAATGAAAAACTGTTTTTT.

There are many counts of this clonotype. V gene TRBV7-9 combines with J gene TRBJ2-3; D is unclear. Trimming cost V 6 bases and J 3 bases, with 19 bases left between them. The CDR3 length is 16 residues. The germline gives CDR1 SEHNR, CDR2 FQNEAQ (reference sequence). The CDR3 DNA reads as TGTGCCAGCAGGAGTGATTACCGACCGAATACAGATACGCAGTATTTT. Translation: CASRSDYRPNTDTQYF.

This clonotype was found many times. J is TRBJ2-1 and V is TRBV7-3; D is perhaps TRBD2 (6 bases). Germline V gene lookup returns CDR1 SGHTA and CDR2 FQGTGA. The CDR3 contains 13 residues. V lost 9 bases and J lost 6, with 15 bases in between. CDR3 coding DNA: TGTGCCAGGGCGCTGGGGAGGATCAATGAGCAGTTCTTC. It specifies CARALGRINEQFF.

Note on this clonotype: Since a much larger clone is just one base distant, this may be a read error. A read error is likely, as this CDR3 ends without the conserved phenylalanine or tryptophan. The gene calls are TRBV5-1 and TRBJ1-2; maybe TRBD1 (5 bases). The CDR3 covers 14 residues. Germline values: CDR1 SGHRS, CDR2 YFSETQ. Between the trimmed V and J ends, which lost 0 bases and 3 bases, there was a span of 9 bases. CDR3 residues: CASSLGVRDYGYTL. The CDR3 DNA sequence: TGCGCCAGCAGCTTGGGGGTCAGGGACTATGGCTACACCCTC.

The chain is built from TRBV6-6 and TRBJ1-1, with 7 bases identical to TRBD1. The length of the CDR3 is 15 residues. Germline loops: CDR1 MNHNY, CDR2 SVGAGI (reference sequence). V lost 0 bases and J lost 2; bases outside the gene matches: 3. DNA of the CDR3: TGTGCCAGCAGTTACTCGTACAGGGGTAACACTGAAGCTTTCTTT. It encodes CASSYSYRGNTEAFF.

Ten or more counts support this clonotype. The CDR3 reads CASSLTLGGRGSTEAFF. The CDR3 DNA reads TGTGCCAGCAGCTTAACCCTTGGAGGGAGGGGATCCACTGAAGCTTTCTTT. The J gene is TRBJ1-1, the V gene TRBV7-3; TRBD1 is a possible D gene (5 bases). The V gene lost 0 bases and the J gene lost 4 bases, with 18 bases spanning the gap. Germline CDR1 reads SGHTA; CDR2 reads FQGTGA. The CDR3 consists of 17 residues.

This chain links TRBV19 with TRBJ2-7, with D possibly being TRBD1 (5 bases). Germline loops: CDR1 LNHDA, CDR2 SQIVND (reference sequence). The germline V and J ends were trimmed by 1 base and 2 bases, with 9 bases remaining between them. This CDR3 is built from 14 residues. DNA of the CDR3: TGTGCCAGTAGTATAGGGGCAGGGCCCTACGAGCAGTACTTC. It yields the protein CASSIGAGPYEQYF.

The chain joins TRBV9 to TRBJ1-5, with 7 bases aligning to TRBD1. The length of the CDR3 is 12 residues. With V trimmed by 7 bases and J by 5 bases, 3 bases remained unmatched. Germline V gene sequence: CDR1 SGDLS, CDR2 YYNGEE. DNA of the CDR3: TGTGCCAGCGACAGGGCGGATCAGCCCCAGCATTTT. As protein: CASDRADQPQHF. The full variable domain, rest sourced from reference TRBV9 and TRBJ1-5, is DSGVTQTPKHLITATGQRVTLRCSPRSGDLSVYWYQQSLDQGLQFLIQYYNGEERAKGNILERFSAQQFPDLHSELNLSSLELGDSALYFCASDRADQPQHFGDGTRLSIL.

This clonotype was seen ten or more times. V is TRBV24-1 and J is TRBJ2-7; 12 bases match TRBD2. This CDR3 is built from 14 residues. Trimming at V came to 4 bases and at J to 6 bases, leaving 3 bases not matched to a gene. Germline V gives CDR1 KGHDR, CDR2 SFDVKD. CDR3 in DNA: TGTGCCACCAGTGACGCACTAGCGGGAGGCGAGCAGTACTTC. Amino acid sequence: CATSDALAGGEQYF.

V and J are TRBV19 and TRBJ2-1; no clear D gene. Germline V gene data show CDR1 as LNHDA and CDR2 as SQIVND (reference sequence). CDR3 length equals 13 residues. Trimming cost V 1 base and J 8 bases, with 9 bases left between them. CDR3 bases: TGTGCCAGTAGTATAGGGGGTAACGATGAGCAGTTCTTC. Translating gives CASSIGGNDEQFF.

This clonotype was seen many times. The chain joins TRBV7-8 to TRBJ2-5; the match to TRBD2 covers 11 bases. Trimming removed 6 bases from V and 1 base from J; junction bases left unmatched: 4. In germline, CDR1 is SGHVS, CDR2 FQNEAQ. This CDR3 is built from 15 residues. The CDR3 DNA is TGTGCCAGCAGTTCTAGCGGGGGGCTCCAAGAGACCCAGTACTTC. Its protein product is CASSSSGGLQETQYF.

This clonotype was recorded many times. The chain has TRBV24-1 and TRBJ2-7; 8 nucleotides match TRBD1. The germline CDR1 and CDR2 sequences are KGHDR and SFDVKD. CDR3 length equals 15 residues. V dropped 3 bases and J dropped 5; count of bases not matched to a gene: 8. The CDR3 DNA reads TGTGCCACCAGTGATGGACAGGGCTGGCCTGACGAGCAGTACTTC. Amino acid sequence: CATSDGQGWPDEQYF.

This clonotype has more than one count but fewer than ten. The chain has TRBV7-8 and TRBJ2-1; D is unclear. Trimming stripped 2 bases from V and 9 bases from J, with 8 bases between. Per the germline V gene, CDR1 is SGHVS and CDR2 is FQNEAQ. The CDR3 is made up of 12 amino acids. In DNA form, the CDR3 reads TGTGCCAGCAGCTTAACGACCGCTGAGCAGTTCTTC. This sequence encodes CASSLTTAEQFF. Variable domain in full (rest from reference TRBV7-8 and TRBJ2-1): GAGVSQSPRYKVAKRGQDVALRCDPISGHVSLFWYQQALGQGPEFLTYFQNEAQLDKSGLPSDRFFAERPEGSVSTLKIQRTQQEDSAVYLCASSLTTAEQFFGPGTRLTVL.

This clonotype was detected ten times or more. The chain is built from TRBV12-3 or TRBV12-4 and TRBJ2-2; 7 bases line up with TRBD2. This CDR3 has 18 amino acids. V lost 6 bases to trimming and J lost 0 bases; unmatched junction nucleotides: 13. Here the CDR3 reads CASSSDSLAEANTGELFF. The CDR3 nucleotides are TGTGCCAGCAGCTCCGACTCTCTAGCGGAAGCGAACACCGGGGAGCTGTTTTTT.

This clonotype was observed at least ten times. The gene calls are TRBV7-9 and TRBJ2-1; TRBD2 matches 10 bases. After removal of 6 bases from V and 6 bases from J, the junction contained 14 bases not matched to a gene. Germline CDR1 SEHNR, CDR2 FQNEAQ (reference sequence). The CDR3 length is 17 residues. In nucleotides, the CDR3 is TGTGCCAGCAGTTTACCAGTGGGACTAGCGAAAGTCAATGAGCAGTTCTTC. Its protein product is CASSLPVGLAKVNEQFF.

About this clonotype: A much larger clone sits a single nucleotide away, making a read error possible. The CDR3 ends on some other residue instead of the conserved phenylalanine or tryptophan, so this is likely a read error. The chain recombines TRBV20-1 with TRBJ1-2; 7 bases agree with TRBD1. J gave up 2 bases and V 4 bases, and 7 bases lay outside the gene matches. The CDR3 runs 14 residues. Germline CDR1 DFQATT, CDR2 SNEGSKA (reference sequence). Here the CDR3 DNA reads TGCAGTGCTACGCCGGGACAGCACAACTATGGCTACACCCTC. Translation gives CSATPGQHNYGYTL.

This clonotype was counted many times. The chain links TRBV27 to TRBJ2-1; 8 positions match TRBD2. V gave up 6 bases and J gave up 1 base; unmatched junction bases: 8. CDR3 length equals 16 residues. In germline, CDR1 is MNHEY, CDR2 SMNVEV (reference sequence). CDR3 sequence (DNA): TGTGCCAGCAGGCCCGGGCTAGCGGGTTCCTACAATGAGCAGTTCTTC. Its protein product is CASRPGLAGSYNEQFF.

The rearrangement links TRBV11-2 to TRBJ2-3; no clear D. There are 16 residues in the CDR3. V shed 2 bases and J shed 4 bases, with 16 bases lying between them. CDR1 SGHAT and CDR2 FQNNGV come from the germline V gene. The CDR3 coding sequence is TGTGCCAGCAGCTTACGCGTTAGGGTTGATCCAGATACGCAGTATTTT. It is translated as CASSLRVRVDPDTQYF.

Turning to this clonotype: This may be a read error, as it is one base from a much larger clone. J is TRBJ2-5 and V is TRBV7-9, with D possibly called TRBD1 or TRBD2 (5 bases each). The V and J ends lost 5 bases and 5 bases respectively, with 18 bases between them. This CDR3 comprises 15 residues. The germline CDR1 and CDR2 sequences are SEHNR and FQNEAQ (reference sequence). The CDR3 DNA follows: TGTGCCAGCAGCCGGGGCAGGGTGGTTCGCGAGACCCAGTACTTC. This sequence encodes CASSRGRVVRETQYF.

This clonotype was seen only a few times. J is TRBJ2-7 and V is TRBV6-1; D might be TRBD1 (6 bases). The CDR3 is 14 residues long. Per germline, CDR1 MNHNS and CDR2 SASEGT. Trimming stripped 5 bases from V and 4 bases from J, with 15 bases between. The CDR3 DNA sequence: TGTGCCAGCAGTTTCAGTTTACAGGGATACGAGCAGTACTTC. It encodes CASSFSLQGYEQYF.

This clonotype has more than one count but fewer than ten. This sequence joins TRBV6-1 and TRBJ2-7; D gene unclear. The CDR3 runs to 13 residues. Looked up from germline, CDR1 is MNHNS and CDR2 is SASEGT. V shed 5 bases and J shed 4 bases, with 12 bases lying between them. The DNA of the CDR3 is TGTGCCAGCAGTTCCCGACCCCAATACGAGCAGTACTTC. Translated, it gives CASSSRPQYEQYF.

With regard to this clonotype: This may be a read error: a much more frequent sequence differs by one nucleotide. CDR3 sequence: CACSLSTGRTEAFF. CDR3 DNA: TGTGCCTGCAGTTTATCTACAGGGCGCACTGAAGCTTTCTTT. The chain is built from TRBV27 and TRBJ1-1, with D possibly TRBD1 on 6 matching bases. The CDR3 is 14 amino acids. Germline values: CDR1 MNHEY, CDR2 SMNVEV (reference sequence).

V usage is TRBV7-3 and J usage is TRBJ2-2; 12 nucleotides match TRBD2. The CDR3 has 17 amino acids. Germline loops: CDR1 SGHTA, CDR2 FQGTGA. V shed 7 bases and J 6 bases; nucleotides not matched to a gene: 12. Here the CDR3 DNA reads TGTGCCAGCACAACTAGCGGGAGGCCCGCGGTCCCCGGGGAGCTGTTTTTT. Residues: CASTTSGRPAVPGELFF.

This clonotype was observed many times. V usage is TRBV11-2 and J usage is TRBJ1-4; tentative D call: TRBD1 (6 bases). Trimming removed 5 bases from V and 5 bases from J, with 15 bases in between. Germline CDR1 SGHAT, CDR2 FQNNGV. The CDR3 totals 15 residues. The CDR3 sequence is CASSINRGGNEKLFF. The DNA for the CDR3 is TGTGCCAGCAGCATCAACAGAGGGGGGAATGAAAAACTGTTTTTT.

The sample holds a few counts of this clonotype. V usage is TRBV7-9 and J usage is TRBJ1-3, with TRBD1 matching 8 bases. V was pared by 6 bases and J by 0 bases, with 16 bases of the junction left unmatched. Looked up from germline, CDR1 is SEHNR and CDR2 is FQNEAQ (reference sequence). The CDR3 extends over 19 amino acids. CDR3 region: CASRPGTGYKKSSGNTIYF. As DNA, the CDR3 is TGTGCCAGCAGGCCCGGGACAGGATACAAAAAGAGCTCTGGAAACACCATATATTTT.

The chain couples TRBV20-1 to TRBJ1-2, with 8 bases that match TRBD1. Germline values: CDR1 DFQATT, CDR2 SNEGSKA (reference sequence). Trimming removed 1 base from V and 6 bases from J; junction bases left unmatched: 7. The CDR3 has 14 residues. The CDR3, as DNA: TGCAGTGCTAGAGCCCAAGGGACAGGCGATGGCTACACCTTC. Residues: CSARAQGTGDGYTF.

This clonotype was seen at least ten times. The rearrangement joins TRBV24-1 to TRBJ2-1, with TRBD2 matching 8 bases. V shed 1 base and J 4 bases; nucleotides not matched to a gene: 2. CDR1 KGHDR and CDR2 SFDVKD come from the germline V gene. CDR3 length: 15 amino acids. The CDR3 bases are TGTGCCACCAGTGATTTCAGCGGGAGTTACAATGAGCAGTTCTTC. Encoded protein: CATSDFSGSYNEQFF.

This clonotype was seen a few times. The V and J genes are TRBV27 and TRBJ2-7; a possible D gene is TRBD2 (6 bases). V lost 10 bases and J lost 0, with 22 bases in between. This CDR3 comprises 16 residues. Germline CDR1 is MNHEY and CDR2 is SMNVEV (reference sequence). Here the CDR3 DNA reads TGTGCCACCCGGGACTCTTTAAGTCCTCGCTCCTACGAGCAGTACTTC. The encoded protein is CATRDSLSPRSYEQYF.

This clonotype was counted a few times. The chain links TRBV4-1 to TRBJ1-5; 12 positions agree with TRBD1. The germline V gene has CDR1 MGHRA and CDR2 YSYEKL. V lost 0 bases, J lost 6 bases, and 3 bases stayed unmatched. This CDR3 spans 16 amino acids. CDR3 nucleotides: TGCGCCAGCAGCCAAGAGGGACAGGGGGCGCGTCAGCCCCAGCATTTT. This sequence encodes CASSQEGQGARQPQHF.